This is a list of T cell receptor beta chains from one sample in a study of PD-1 blockade in classical Hodgkin lymphoma. The method was immunoSEQ multiplex PCR; TCRdb's version includes in-frame clones alone and lacks a portion of them. This table holds just under 65,000 clones, 91% found once. The starting material was peripheral blood mononuclear cells (PBMCs), obtained before the fourth cycle of nivolumab. The receptors come from a human donor with classical Hodgkin lymphoma. CDR3s include the opening cysteine and the closing phenylalanine or tryptophan. The D gene is left open where the match is weak. The listing skips clone size in some rows; elsewhere it reads once, few, many or a size class.

CDR3 protein	CDR3 DNA	V gene	D gene	clone size	J gene
CASSFRSDVLSEKLFF	TGTGCCAGCAGCTTCAGGTCCGACGTGTTATCTGAAAAACTGTTTTTT	TRBV5-8	NA	NA	TRBJ1-4
CASSPPRGENIQYF	TGTGCCAGCTCACCACCGAGGGGGGAAAACATTCAGTACTTC	TRBV18	NA	NA	TRBJ2-4
CASSLPDLAGNTRNNSPLHF	TGTGCCAGCAGTTTACCCGACCTAGCGGGGAATACGAGAAATAATTCACCCCTCCACTTT	TRBV27	NA	NA	TRBJ1-6
CASSLEGPGYGYTF	TGTGCCAGCAGCTTGGAGGGGCCCGGCTATGGCTACACCTTC	TRBV5-6	NA	NA	TRBJ1-2
CASSARVETQYF	TGTGCCAGCAGTGCACGTGTCGAAACCCAGTACTTC	TRBV7-9	NA	NA	TRBJ2-5
CASRSGGQPDQETQYF	TGTGCCAGCAGAAGTGGAGGACAACCGGACCAAGAGACCCAGTACTTC	TRBV28	NA	once	TRBJ2-5
CAWSGGQGPYEQYF	TGTGCCTGGAGTGGGGGACAGGGCCCCTACGAGCAGTACTTC	TRBV30	TRBD1	NA	TRBJ2-7
CSERDGGLNEQFF	TGCAGCGAACGGGACGGGGGGTTGAATGAGCAGTTCTTC	TRBV29-1	TRBD2	once	TRBJ2-1
CASNRGYTEAFF	TGTGCCAGCAACAGGGGGTACACTGAAGCTTTCTTT	TRBV2	TRBD1	NA	TRBJ1-1
CASSGGTLGANVLTF	TGTGCCAGCAGCGGCGGGACGCTTGGGGCCAACGTCCTGACTTTC	TRBV7-9	NA	NA	TRBJ2-6